These 28 T cell receptor beta chains originate from one sample sequenced in a study of T cell clusters in autoimmune cytopenias. TRB rearrangements were amplified by touch-down multiplex PCR with mixed TRB-A/B primers. One entry per CDR3 protein, without DNA, is what TCRdb gives after re-calling the multiplex PCR reads. In all, the sample yields 7,800 or so distinct CDR3 sequences. Roughly 38,000 genome equivalents of blood DNA were amplified for TRB. Sequenced material: peripheral blood. The source is a human donor with an autoimmune cytopenia or autoimmune hepatitis (not recorded which).

This chain connects TRBV6-5 to TRBJ2-1; TCRdb's D call of TRBD2 is untestable without DNA. Per the germline V gene, CDR1 is MNHEY and CDR2 is SVGAGI. This CDR3 is built from 16 residues. CDR3 in amino acids: CASSASSGGFLNEQFF.

The chain joins TRBV6-1 to TRBJ2-7; TCRdb's D call of TRBD1 is untestable without DNA. CDR3 length: 18 amino acids. Germline V CDR1 and CDR2: MNHNS, SASEGT. The CDR3 here is CASSEVARAWTGIREQYF.

The gene calls are TRBV7-9 and TRBJ2-5; with no DNA, the TCRdb D assignment of TRBD2 cannot be verified. CDR3 length: 17 residues. Germline CDR1 and CDR2: SEHNR and FQNEAQ (reference sequence). CDR3 protein: CASSGLRERGGRETQYF.

The chain carries TRBV5-1 and TRBJ2-6; with no DNA, the TCRdb D assignment of TRBD2 cannot be verified. Germline V gene data show CDR1 as SGHRS and CDR2 as YFSETQ. The CDR3 has 18 residues. The CDR3 sequence: CASSLERGSVSGANVLTF.

The gene calls are TRBV19 and TRBJ2-3; without DNA, the TCRdb call of TRBD2 cannot be checked. Germline lookup yields CDR1 LNHDA and CDR2 SQIVND (reference sequence). The CDR3 is 16 residues long. CDR3 in amino acids: CASSILGGPSTDTQYF. The full variable domain, completed using reference TRBV19 and TRBJ2-3, is DGGITQSPKYLFRKEGQNVTLSCEQNLNHDAMYWYRQDPGQGLRLIYYSQIVNDFQKGDIAEGYSVSREKKESFPLTVTSAQKNPTAFYLCASSILGGPSTDTQYFGPGTRLTVL.

This chain uses TRBV7-9 with TRBJ1-2. The CDR3 contains 15 residues. The germline V gene has CDR1 SEHNR and CDR2 FQNEAQ (reference sequence). CDR3 amino acids: CASSLESEGIYGYTF.

The chain recombines TRBV5-1 with TRBJ1-6. Germline-derived CDR1 and CDR2 are SGHRS and YFSETQ. There are 15 residues in the CDR3. The chain's CDR3 is CASSRIERDFSPLHF.

This clonotype shows up as medium-sized by frequency. The chain joins TRBV7-3 to TRBJ1-6. CDR3 length equals 13 residues. Germline CDR1 SGHTA, CDR2 FQGTGA. The CDR3 loop is CASSSTQNSPLHF.

The rearrangement links TRBV10-3 to TRBJ1-6; checking the TCRdb D call of TRBD1 is not possible without DNA. CDR3 size: 14 residues. The germline gives CDR1 ENHRY, CDR2 SYGVKD. The CDR3: CAISRQDRDSPLHF.

The chain is built from TRBV18 and TRBJ2-7. This CDR3 has 12 residues. Germline V CDR1 and CDR2: KGHSH, LQKENI. The CDR3 sequence: CASSDSSYEQYF.

This chain uses TRBV28 with TRBJ2-7; the D call of TRBD2 rests on TCRdb alone, since no DNA is present to check it. The V gene's germline CDR1 is MDHEN and CDR2 SYDVKM. The CDR3 is 17 amino acids. The CDR3 sequence is CASSSSGFLELYYEQYF.

This clonotype is labeled medium-sized based on frequency. The genes are TRBV12-3 or TRBV12-4 and TRBJ1-2; TCRdb calls TRBD1, which cannot be checked without DNA. The CDR3 runs to 14 residues. The CDR3 is CASSGPGQGYGYTF.

The J gene is TRBJ2-1, the V gene TRBV6-2 or TRBV6-3; the D gene TCRdb calls, TRBD2, cannot be checked with no DNA. The CDR3 spans 16 residues. CDR1 is MNHEY and CDR2 is SVGEGT in the germline V gene. The CDR3 region is CASSPGGVPRYNEQFF.

This sequence joins TRBV2 and TRBJ2-3; TCRdb's D gene call, TRBD1, goes unchecked for lack of DNA. The CDR3 spans 16 residues. Germline V CDR1 and CDR2: SNHLY, FYNNEI. The CDR3 reads CASGRRGPVSTDTQYF.

The chain links TRBV4-3 to TRBJ2-3. Germline-derived CDR1 and CDR2 are LGHNA and YSLEER. The CDR3 totals 15 residues. The CDR3 sequence is CASSQGGRTSDTQYF.

V and J are TRBV15 and TRBJ2-1. Germline V gene lookup returns CDR1 LNHNV and CDR2 YYDKDF (reference sequence). The CDR3 contains 14 residues. This CDR3 reads CATSREMAGVEQFF. Filled out from reference TRBV15 and TRBJ2-1, the complete variable domain reads DAMVIQNPRYQVTQFGKPVTLSCSQTLNHNVMYWYQQKSSQAPKLLFHYYDKDFNNEADTPDNFQSRRPNTSFCFLDIRSPGLGDTAMYLCATSREMAGVEQFFGPGTRLTVL.

The chain employs TRBV20-1 and TRBJ2-1; absent DNA, TCRdb's TRBD1 call cannot be checked. The germline V gene encodes CDR1 DFQATT and CDR2 SNEGSKA (reference sequence). The CDR3 covers 16 residues. Here the CDR3 reads CSARAGGVTSYNEQFF.

The V and J genes are TRBV6-2 or TRBV6-3 and TRBJ2-5; absent DNA, TCRdb's TRBD1 call cannot be checked. The V gene's germline CDR1 is MNHEY and CDR2 SVGEGT. The CDR3 extends over 15 amino acids. CDR3 protein: CASSYRTGEVGTQYF.

The genes are TRBV20-1 and TRBJ2-3; TCRdb outputs TRBD1, but without DNA this stays unchecked. The CDR3 is 15 residues long. Germline CDR1 reads DFQATT; CDR2 reads SNEGSKA (reference sequence). CDR3 in amino acids: CSARGSQGGKDTQYF.

The rearrangement joins TRBV5-8 to TRBJ2-6; checking the TCRdb D call of TRBD1 is not possible without DNA. Per germline, CDR1 SGHTS and CDR2 YDEGEE. The CDR3 runs to 17 residues. This chain's CDR3 is CASSSDRESSGANVLTF. Together with reference TRBV5-8 and TRBJ2-6, the CDR3 gives the full variable domain: EAGVTQSPTHLIKTRGQQATLRCSPISGHTSVYWYQQALGLGLQFLLWYDEGEERNRGNFPPRFSGRQFPNYSSELNVNALELEDSALYLCASSSDRESSGANVLTFGAGSRLTVL.

This clonotype is medium-sized by frequency. The chain has TRBV5-6 and TRBJ1-2; TCRdb returns TRBD1, unconfirmable since there is no DNA. Germline CDR1 reads SGHDT; CDR2 reads YYEEEE. The CDR3 runs to 14 residues. The CDR3 loop is CASNPRGINYGYTF.

This clonotype registers medium-sized (0.01 to 0.1%) by frequency. J is TRBJ1-2 and V is TRBV6-2 or TRBV6-3. This CDR3 region has 13 residues. Looked up from germline, CDR1 is MNHEY and CDR2 is SVGEGT. The CDR3 sequence: CASSYEIRYGYTF.

This clonotype is medium-sized by frequency. The chain joins TRBV15 to TRBJ2-7. This CDR3 region has 11 residues. Germline V CDR1 and CDR2: LNHNV, YYDKDF (reference sequence). CDR3 residues: CATSRAYEQYF.

The rearrangement joins TRBV2 to TRBJ2-7; absent DNA, TCRdb's TRBD1 call cannot be checked. CDR1 is SNHLY and CDR2 is FYNNEI in the germline V gene. This CDR3 is 14 amino acids long. The chain's CDR3 is CASSENQGINEQYF.

This clonotype is called medium-sized based on its frequency. This sequence joins TRBV7-6 and TRBJ2-2; TCRdb proposes TRBD2, but this gene call is untestable without DNA. The germline V gene encodes CDR1 SGHVS and CDR2 FNYEAQ. The CDR3 loop spans 17 amino acids. The CDR3 reads CASSLGSSGPSVGELFF.

Frequency places this clonotype as medium-sized. The chain combines TRBV27 with TRBJ1-1; the D call of TRBD1 rests on TCRdb alone, since no DNA is present to check it. Per the germline V gene, CDR1 is MNHEY and CDR2 is SMNVEV (reference sequence). The CDR3 is made up of 13 amino acids. The CDR3 sequence is CASSWVPRGEAFF.

This clonotype counts as medium-sized (0.01 to 0.1%) by frequency. This CDR3 is CASTGSSAFYEQYF. The genes are TRBV6-2 or TRBV6-3 and TRBJ2-7; TCRdb gives TRBD2 as the D gene, but with no DNA this cannot be confirmed. CDR1 is MNHEY and CDR2 is SVGEGT in the germline V gene. The CDR3 covers 14 residues.

The chain carries TRBV9 and TRBJ2-1; TCRdb selects TRBD2, and the lack of DNA leaves this call unchecked. This CDR3 is 16 amino acids long. CDR1 SGDLS and CDR2 YYNGEE come from the germline V gene. CDR3 in amino acids: CASSKRDPPLWDEQFF.